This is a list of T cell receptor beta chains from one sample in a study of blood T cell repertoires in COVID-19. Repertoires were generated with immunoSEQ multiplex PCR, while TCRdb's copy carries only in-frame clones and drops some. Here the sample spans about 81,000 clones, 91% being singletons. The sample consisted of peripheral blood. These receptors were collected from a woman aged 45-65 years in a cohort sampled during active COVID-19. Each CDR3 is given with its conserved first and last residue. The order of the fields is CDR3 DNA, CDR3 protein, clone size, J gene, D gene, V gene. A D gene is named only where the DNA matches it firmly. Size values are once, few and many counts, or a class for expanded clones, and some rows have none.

CDR3 DNA: TGCGCCAGCAGCCCGGGACAGGGGCAGCCCCAGCATTTT
CDR3 protein: CASSPGQGQPQHF
clone size: NA
J gene: TRBJ1-5
D gene: TRBD1
V gene: TRBV5-1

CDR3 DNA: TGTGCCAGCAGCCCCCTCTACGAGCAGTACTTC
CDR3 protein: CASSPLYEQYF
clone size: medium-sized
J gene: TRBJ2-7
D gene: NA
V gene: TRBV7-9

CDR3 DNA: TGTGCCAGCAGCTTAGGAAGCGGGAGTACCGAGCAGTACTTC
CDR3 protein: CASSLGSGSTEQYF
clone size: NA
J gene: TRBJ2-7
D gene: TRBD2
V gene: TRBV7-3

CDR3 DNA: TGTGCCAGCAGCCAGGGGCAGGGTTGGGCTGAAGCTTTCTTT
CDR3 protein: CASSQGQGWAEAFF
clone size: NA
J gene: TRBJ1-1
D gene: NA
V gene: TRBV4-2

CDR3 DNA: TGTGCCAGCAGTGTGCAGACGAACACCGGGGAGCTGTTTTTT
CDR3 protein: CASSVQTNTGELFF
clone size: NA
J gene: TRBJ2-2
D gene: NA
V gene: TRBV25-1

CDR3 DNA: TGTGCCACCAGCAGAGAGTCTTGGAGGGATGAGCAGTTCTTC
CDR3 protein: CATSRESWRDEQFF
clone size: NA
J gene: TRBJ2-1
D gene: NA
V gene: TRBV15

CDR3 DNA: TGTGCCATCAGTGGAGGGACCGGGACAGGGAAATACGAGCAGTACTTC
CDR3 protein: CAISGGTGTGKYEQYF
clone size: NA
J gene: TRBJ2-7
D gene: TRBD1
V gene: TRBV10-3

CDR3 DNA: TGTGCCAGTAGGACCGGGACACCGCTGGGGGATGAGCAGTTCTTC
CDR3 protein: CASRTGTPLGDEQFF
clone size: NA
J gene: TRBJ2-1
D gene: NA
V gene: TRBV19

CDR3 DNA: TGTGCCACCCTCAGAGCGTACGAGCAGTACTTC
CDR3 protein: CATLRAYEQYF
clone size: NA
J gene: TRBJ2-7
D gene: NA
V gene: TRBV6-5

CDR3 DNA: TGTGCCAGCAGCCAAGCGTCCGCTCGGACAGCGAACACCGGGGAGCTGTTTTTT
CDR3 protein: CASSQASARTANTGELFF
clone size: NA
J gene: TRBJ2-2
D gene: NA
V gene: TRBV3-1/TRBV3-2

CDR3 DNA: TGTGCCAGCAGCTCAACCGGACTCACCGGGGAGCTGTTTTTT
CDR3 protein: CASSSTGLTGELFF
clone size: NA
J gene: TRBJ2-2
D gene: NA
V gene: TRBV21-1

CDR3 DNA: TGTGCCAGCAGCTTGCGCCCCTACGAGCAGTACTTC
CDR3 protein: CASSLRPYEQYF
clone size: NA
J gene: TRBJ2-7
D gene: NA
V gene: TRBV7-9

CDR3 DNA: TGTGCCAGCAGCCCCGGAGGCGAGCAGTACTTC
CDR3 protein: CASSPGGEQYF
clone size: NA
J gene: TRBJ2-7
D gene: NA
V gene: TRBV12-3/TRBV12-4

CDR3 DNA: TGTGCCATCAGTGAGTCGGTCCGCGGGGAGACCCAGTACTTC
CDR3 protein: CAISESVRGETQYF
clone size: NA
J gene: TRBJ2-5
D gene: NA
V gene: TRBV10-3

CDR3 DNA: TGTGCCTGGACTAGCGGGAACACAGATACGCAGTATTTT
CDR3 protein: CAWTSGNTDTQYF
clone size: NA
J gene: TRBJ2-3
D gene: TRBD2
V gene: TRBV30

CDR3 DNA: TGTGCCAGCTCATCAGGACTCGGGGAAAATCAGCCCCAGCATTTT
CDR3 protein: CASSSGLGENQPQHF
clone size: once
J gene: TRBJ1-5
D gene: NA
V gene: TRBV18

CDR3 DNA: TGTGCCAGCAGCTTAACAGGCTCCGCGAACACCGGGGAGCTGTTTTTT
CDR3 protein: CASSLTGSANTGELFF
clone size: NA
J gene: TRBJ2-2
D gene: NA
V gene: TRBV9

CDR3 DNA: TGTGCCAGCAGCGTAGAAGCGGGAGATTTGGTGATCCGTGAGCAGTTCTTC
CDR3 protein: CASSVEAGDLVIREQFF
clone size: NA
J gene: TRBJ2-1
D gene: TRBD2
V gene: TRBV9

CDR3 DNA: TGCGCCAGCAGCCCCCGGGACAATGGTCAGCCAAGCACAGATACGCAGTATTTT
CDR3 protein: CASSPRDNGQPSTDTQYF
clone size: NA
J gene: TRBJ2-3
D gene: NA
V gene: TRBV5-1

CDR3 DNA: TGTGCCAGCAGTTACCTCTCGCGGGGAGACACAGATACGCAGTATTTT
CDR3 protein: CASSYLSRGDTDTQYF
clone size: NA
J gene: TRBJ2-3
D gene: NA
V gene: TRBV6-5

CDR3 DNA: TGCGCCAGCAGCTTGCGGAGTACGAACACCGGGGAGCTGTTTTTT
CDR3 protein: CASSLRSTNTGELFF
clone size: NA
J gene: TRBJ2-2
D gene: NA
V gene: TRBV5-1

CDR3 DNA: TGTGCCAGCAGCTTCCCTCAACAGGGGATGAACACTGAAGCTTTCTTT
CDR3 protein: CASSFPQQGMNTEAFF
clone size: once
J gene: TRBJ1-1
D gene: TRBD1
V gene: TRBV7-2

CDR3 DNA: TGTGCCAGTATCGGCGGGCGTCCAAACACCCCAACAAACACCGGGGAGCTGTTTTTT
CDR3 protein: CASIGGRPNTPTNTGELFF
clone size: NA
J gene: TRBJ2-2
D gene: NA
V gene: TRBV19

CDR3 DNA: TGTGCCAGTAGTTTTGACAGGGGGGGCAATCAGCCCCAGCATTTT
CDR3 protein: CASSFDRGGNQPQHF
clone size: NA
J gene: TRBJ1-5
D gene: TRBD1
V gene: TRBV19

CDR3 DNA: TGTGCCAGCAGAGCACTAGCGGCCCGCACAGATACGCAGTATTTT
CDR3 protein: CASRALAARTDTQYF
clone size: NA
J gene: TRBJ2-3
D gene: TRBD2
V gene: TRBV6-5

CDR3 DNA: TGTGCCAGCAGCCCATCGGGGGGATCATACAATGAGCAGTTCTTC
CDR3 protein: CASSPSGGSYNEQFF
clone size: once
J gene: TRBJ2-1
D gene: TRBD2
V gene: TRBV7-9

CDR3 DNA: TGCAGTGCTAGTGACAATAGGGGGCGGTCCTACGAGCAGTACTTC
CDR3 protein: CSASDNRGRSYEQYF
clone size: NA
J gene: TRBJ2-7
D gene: TRBD1
V gene: TRBV20-1

CDR3 DNA: TGTGCCAGCAGCCATTGGTCGGGAGGGTTAACAGATACGCAGTATTTT
CDR3 protein: CASSHWSGGLTDTQYF
clone size: NA
J gene: TRBJ2-3
D gene: TRBD2
V gene: TRBV14

CDR3 DNA: TGTGCCAGTAGTATAAAGGGGGGGGTGACTGAAGCTTTCTTT
CDR3 protein: CASSIKGGVTEAFF
clone size: NA
J gene: TRBJ1-1
D gene: NA
V gene: TRBV19

CDR3 DNA: TGTGCCAGCAGTTACAGCGGGGCCGAAAACACCATATATTTT
CDR3 protein: CASSYSGAENTIYF
clone size: NA
J gene: TRBJ1-3
D gene: NA
V gene: TRBV6-5

CDR3 DNA: TGTGCCAGCAGTGGAGGCGCGGGTAATGAAAAACTGTTTTTT
CDR3 protein: CASSGGAGNEKLFF
clone size: once
J gene: TRBJ1-4
D gene: NA
V gene: TRBV2

CDR3 DNA: TGTGCCAGCAGTGCTTACGGGACAGGGGGCTCCTACGAGCAGTACTTC
CDR3 protein: CASSAYGTGGSYEQYF
clone size: NA
J gene: TRBJ2-7
D gene: TRBD1
V gene: TRBV6-1

CDR3 DNA: TGTGCCAGCAGCTTGGAGTGGGGGGGAGGCACAGATACGCAGTATTTT
CDR3 protein: CASSLEWGGGTDTQYF
clone size: once
J gene: TRBJ2-3
D gene: TRBD2
V gene: TRBV5-4

CDR3 DNA: TGTGCCAGCAGCCCACAGCACCTCTATGGCTACACCTTC
CDR3 protein: CASSPQHLYGYTF
clone size: few
J gene: TRBJ1-2
D gene: NA
V gene: TRBV7-9

CDR3 DNA: TGTGCCAGCAGCCCTAGGACAGGGGACTATGGCTACACCTTC
CDR3 protein: CASSPRTGDYGYTF
clone size: NA
J gene: TRBJ1-2
D gene: TRBD1
V gene: TRBV5-4

CDR3 DNA: TGTGCCAGCGGTAGGCGACAAAGCTCCTACGAGCAGTACTTC
CDR3 protein: CASGRRQSSYEQYF
clone size: NA
J gene: TRBJ2-7
D gene: NA
V gene: TRBV5-6

CDR3 DNA: TGTGCCTCGAAGGGGGCGGGTGAAGCTTTCTTT
CDR3 protein: CASKGAGEAFF
clone size: NA
J gene: TRBJ1-1
D gene: TRBD1
V gene: TRBV30

CDR3 DNA: TGTGCCAGCAGTACCCTTCGGGGGACAGATTCACCCCTCCACTTT
CDR3 protein: CASSTLRGTDSPLHF
clone size: NA
J gene: TRBJ1-6
D gene: TRBD1
V gene: TRBV6-5

CDR3 DNA: TGTGCCAGCAGCTTGGGGGGACTAGGGCCCGACTTC
CDR3 protein: CASSLGGLGPDF
clone size: NA
J gene: TRBJ2-7
D gene: TRBD2
V gene: TRBV5-6

CDR3 DNA: TGTGCCTGGATTAGAAGCGGGGGGGCTTCTGGGGCCAACGTCCTGACTTTC
CDR3 protein: CAWIRSGGASGANVLTF
clone size: once
J gene: TRBJ2-6
D gene: TRBD2
V gene: TRBV30

CDR3 DNA: TGTGCCAGCAGGGCTACAGGTCCCGCTTTCTTT
CDR3 protein: CASRATGPAFF
clone size: NA
J gene: TRBJ1-1
D gene: NA
V gene: TRBV27

CDR3 DNA: TGTGCCAGCTCACCACCACACCGGACTTCCTACAATGAGCAGTTCTTC
CDR3 protein: CASSPPHRTSYNEQFF
clone size: NA
J gene: TRBJ2-1
D gene: NA
V gene: TRBV18

CDR3 DNA: TGTGCCAGTAGTATGACAGGGAACGAGCAGTACTTC
CDR3 protein: CASSMTGNEQYF
clone size: NA
J gene: TRBJ2-7
D gene: TRBD1
V gene: TRBV19

CDR3 DNA: TGCGCCAGCAGCCCCTTACACACAGATACGCAGTATTTT
CDR3 protein: CASSPLHTDTQYF
clone size: NA
J gene: TRBJ2-3
D gene: NA
V gene: TRBV4-1

CDR3 DNA: TGTGCCAGCAGCCCAACGCCGGGGGGGATCGGGGAGCTGTTTTTT
CDR3 protein: CASSPTPGGIGELFF
clone size: NA
J gene: TRBJ2-2
D gene: TRBD2
V gene: TRBV3-1/TRBV3-2

CDR3 DNA: TGTGCCAGCAGTGAAGCGTGGCAGGGTTATCAGCCCCAGCATTTT
CDR3 protein: CASSEAWQGYQPQHF
clone size: few
J gene: TRBJ1-5
D gene: NA
V gene: TRBV2

CDR3 DNA: TGCGCCAGCAGCCACAGGGGGTTCCCGGGGGTTGTTTCTACGCAGTATTTT
CDR3 protein: CASSHRGFPGVVSTQYF
clone size: NA
J gene: TRBJ2-3
D gene: TRBD1
V gene: TRBV5-1

CDR3 DNA: TGTGCCAGCAGTGATTTTACACCCCCCGGAAACACCATATATTTT
CDR3 protein: CASSDFTPPGNTIYF
clone size: NA
J gene: TRBJ1-3
D gene: NA
V gene: TRBV6-1

CDR3 DNA: TGTGCCAGCAGCCGCGACAGCTCTAGCACAGATACGCAGTATTTT
CDR3 protein: CASSRDSSSTDTQYF
clone size: few
J gene: TRBJ2-3
D gene: NA
V gene: TRBV2

CDR3 DNA: TGCGCCAGCAGCTCGTTATCCCAGGGGGCGCCCACTGAAGCTTTCTTT
CDR3 protein: CASSSLSQGAPTEAFF
clone size: NA
J gene: TRBJ1-1
D gene: TRBD1
V gene: TRBV5-1

CDR3 DNA: TGTGCCAGCTCACCAGACAGCTCTGGAAACACCATATATTTT
CDR3 protein: CASSPDSSGNTIYF
clone size: NA
J gene: TRBJ1-3
D gene: NA
V gene: TRBV18

CDR3 DNA: TGTGCCAGCAGCTTATCGGGACAACGAAACATTCAGTACTTC
CDR3 protein: CASSLSGQRNIQYF
clone size: NA
J gene: TRBJ2-4
D gene: NA
V gene: TRBV11-2

CDR3 DNA: TGTGCCAGCAGCTTAGCCAGGGCCCCGAACTACGAGCAGTACTTC
CDR3 protein: CASSLARAPNYEQYF
clone size: NA
J gene: TRBJ2-7
D gene: NA
V gene: TRBV11-2